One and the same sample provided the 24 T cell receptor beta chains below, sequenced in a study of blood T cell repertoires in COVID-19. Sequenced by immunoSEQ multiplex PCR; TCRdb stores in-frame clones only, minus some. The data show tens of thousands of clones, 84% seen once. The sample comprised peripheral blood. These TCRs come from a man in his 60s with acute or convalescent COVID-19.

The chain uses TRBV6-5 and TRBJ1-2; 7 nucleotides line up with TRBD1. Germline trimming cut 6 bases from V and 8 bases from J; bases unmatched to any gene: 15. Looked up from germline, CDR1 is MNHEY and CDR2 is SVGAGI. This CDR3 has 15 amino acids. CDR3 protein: CASSPLRGQTVGYTF. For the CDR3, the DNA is TGTGCCAGCAGCCCCCTAAGGGGACAGACTGTCGGCTACACCTTC.

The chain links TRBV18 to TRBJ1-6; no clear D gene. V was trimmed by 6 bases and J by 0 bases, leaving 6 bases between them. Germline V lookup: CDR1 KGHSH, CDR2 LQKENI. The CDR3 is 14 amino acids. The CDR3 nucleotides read TGTGCCAGCTCGGAGGACTCCTATAATTCACCCCTCCACTTT. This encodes CASSEDSYNSPLHF.

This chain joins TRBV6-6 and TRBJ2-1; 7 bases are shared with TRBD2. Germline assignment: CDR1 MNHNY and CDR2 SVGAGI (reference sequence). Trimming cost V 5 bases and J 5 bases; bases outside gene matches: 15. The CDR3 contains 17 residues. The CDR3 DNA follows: TGTGCCAGCAGTCGACTTAGGCCGGGACTAAAAGACAATGAGCAGTTCTTC. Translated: CASSRLRPGLKDNEQFF.

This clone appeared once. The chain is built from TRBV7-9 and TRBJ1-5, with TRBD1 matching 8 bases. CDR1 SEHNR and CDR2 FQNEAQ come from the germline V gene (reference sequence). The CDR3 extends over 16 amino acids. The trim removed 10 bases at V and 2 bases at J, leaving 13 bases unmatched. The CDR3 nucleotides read TGTGCCATCTCCGCATCGACAGGGGACCGCAATCAGCCCCAGCATTTT. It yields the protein CAISASTGDRNQPQHF.

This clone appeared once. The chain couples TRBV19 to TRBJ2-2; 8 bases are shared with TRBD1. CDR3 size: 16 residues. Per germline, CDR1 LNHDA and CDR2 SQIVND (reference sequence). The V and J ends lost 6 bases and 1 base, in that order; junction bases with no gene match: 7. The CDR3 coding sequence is TGTGCCAGTAGACCCCCCGGGACAGGGAACACCGGGGAGCTGTTTTTT. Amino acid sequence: CASRPPGTGNTGELFF. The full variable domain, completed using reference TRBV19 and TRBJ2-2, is DGGITQSPKYLFRKEGQNVTLSCEQNLNHDAMYWYRQDPGQGLRLIYYSQIVNDFQKGDIAEGYSVSREKKESFPLTVTSAQKNPTAFYLCASRPPGTGNTGELFFGEGSRLTVL.

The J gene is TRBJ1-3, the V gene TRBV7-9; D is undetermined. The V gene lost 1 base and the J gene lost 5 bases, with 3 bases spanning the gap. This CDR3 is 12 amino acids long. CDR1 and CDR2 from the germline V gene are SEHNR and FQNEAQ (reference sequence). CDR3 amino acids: CASSLDRNTIYF. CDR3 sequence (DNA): TGTGCCAGCAGCTTAGACAGAAACACCATATATTTT.

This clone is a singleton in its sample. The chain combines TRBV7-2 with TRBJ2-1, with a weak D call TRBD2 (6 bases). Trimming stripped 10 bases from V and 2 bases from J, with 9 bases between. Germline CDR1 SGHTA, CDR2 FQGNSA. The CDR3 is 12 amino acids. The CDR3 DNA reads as TGTGCCACCAGACTAGCCTACAATGAGCAGTTCTTC. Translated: CATRLAYNEQFF.

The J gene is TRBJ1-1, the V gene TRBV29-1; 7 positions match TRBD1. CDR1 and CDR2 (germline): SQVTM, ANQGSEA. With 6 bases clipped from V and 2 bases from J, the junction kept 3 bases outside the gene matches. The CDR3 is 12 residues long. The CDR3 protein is CSVDRFNTEAFF. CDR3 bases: TGCAGCGTGGACAGGTTTAACACTGAAGCTTTCTTT.

Here the CDR3 DNA reads TGTGCCAGCAGTTTACAGGGGGTGAACACTGAAGCTTTCTTT. Its protein is CASSLQGVNTEAFF. V gene TRBV28 combines with J gene TRBJ1-1, with 7 bases lining up with TRBD1. The CDR3 length is 14 residues. The germline V gene has CDR1 MDHEN and CDR2 SYDVKM. With V trimmed by 2 bases and J by 0 bases, 0 bases remained unmatched.

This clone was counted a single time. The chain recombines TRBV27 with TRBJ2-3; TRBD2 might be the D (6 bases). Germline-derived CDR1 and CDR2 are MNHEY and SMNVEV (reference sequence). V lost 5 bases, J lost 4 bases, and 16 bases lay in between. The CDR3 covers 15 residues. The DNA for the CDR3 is TGTGCCAGCAGTGCCCCAACCCCGGGGGCAGATACGCAGTATTTT. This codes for CASSAPTPGADTQYF.

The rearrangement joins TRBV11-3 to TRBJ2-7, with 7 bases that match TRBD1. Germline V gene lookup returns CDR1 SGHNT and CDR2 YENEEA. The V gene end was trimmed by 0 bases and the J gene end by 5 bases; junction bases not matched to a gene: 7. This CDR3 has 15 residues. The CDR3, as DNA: TGTGCCAGCAGCTTAGATTACAGGGGATCCCACGAGCAGTACGTC. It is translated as CASSLDYRGSHEQYV.

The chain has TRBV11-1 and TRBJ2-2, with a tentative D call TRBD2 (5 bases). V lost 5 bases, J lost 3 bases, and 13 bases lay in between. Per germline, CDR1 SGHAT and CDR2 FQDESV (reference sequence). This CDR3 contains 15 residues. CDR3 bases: TGTGCCAGCAGCCCTGGGTCCGGGGACACCGGGGAGCTGTTTTTT. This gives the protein CASSPGSGDTGELFF.

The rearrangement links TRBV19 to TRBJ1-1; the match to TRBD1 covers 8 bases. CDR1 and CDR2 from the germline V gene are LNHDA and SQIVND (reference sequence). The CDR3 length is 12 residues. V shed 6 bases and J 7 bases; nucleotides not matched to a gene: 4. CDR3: CASRDRGNEAFF. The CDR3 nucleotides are TGTGCCAGTAGAGACAGGGGAAATGAAGCTTTCTTT.

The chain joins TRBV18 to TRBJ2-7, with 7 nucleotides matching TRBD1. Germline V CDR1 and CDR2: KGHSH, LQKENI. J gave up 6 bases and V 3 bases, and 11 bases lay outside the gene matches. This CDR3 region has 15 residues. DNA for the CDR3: TGTGCCAGCTCACCTACAGGACAGGTTCGGGGCGAGCAGTACTTC. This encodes CASSPTGQVRGEQYF.

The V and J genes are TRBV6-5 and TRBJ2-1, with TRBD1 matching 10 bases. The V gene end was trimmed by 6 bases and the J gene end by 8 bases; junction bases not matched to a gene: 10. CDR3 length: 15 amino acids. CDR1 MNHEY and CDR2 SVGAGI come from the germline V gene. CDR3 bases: TGTGCCAGCAGCCGACAGGGGGCGAAAAGGTATGAGCAGTTCTTC. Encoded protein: CASSRQGAKRYEQFF.

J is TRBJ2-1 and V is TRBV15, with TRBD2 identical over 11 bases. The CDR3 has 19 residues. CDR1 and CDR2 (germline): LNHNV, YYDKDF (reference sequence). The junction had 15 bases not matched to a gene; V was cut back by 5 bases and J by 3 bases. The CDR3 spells CATSGLDLKGLADYNEQFF. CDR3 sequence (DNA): TGTGCCACCAGCGGGCTCGATCTAAAGGGACTAGCGGACTACAATGAGCAGTTCTTC.

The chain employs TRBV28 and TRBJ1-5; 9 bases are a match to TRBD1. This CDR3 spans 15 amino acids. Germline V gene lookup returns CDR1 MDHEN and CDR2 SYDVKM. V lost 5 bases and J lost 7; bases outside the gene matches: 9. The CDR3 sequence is CASSPTGQGYQPQHF. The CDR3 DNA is TGTGCCAGCAGTCCGACGGGACAGGGTTACCAGCCCCAGCATTTT.

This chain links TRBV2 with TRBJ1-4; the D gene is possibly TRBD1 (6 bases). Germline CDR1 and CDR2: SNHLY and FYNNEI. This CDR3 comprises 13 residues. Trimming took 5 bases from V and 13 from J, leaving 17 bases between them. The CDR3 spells CASSLGAGVILFF. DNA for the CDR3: TGTGCCAGCAGTCTTGGGGCAGGGGTTATACTGTTTTTT.

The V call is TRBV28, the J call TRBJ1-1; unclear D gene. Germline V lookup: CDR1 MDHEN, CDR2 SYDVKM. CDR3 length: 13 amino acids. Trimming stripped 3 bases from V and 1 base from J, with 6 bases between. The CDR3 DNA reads TGTGCCAGCAGTTTGGCCTGGAACACTGAAGCTTTCTTT. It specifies CASSLAWNTEAFF. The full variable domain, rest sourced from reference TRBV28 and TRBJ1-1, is DVKVTQSSRYLVKRTGEKVFLECVQDMDHENMFWYRQDPGLGLRLIYFSYDVKMKEKGDIPEGYSVSREKKERFSLILESASTNQTSMYLCASSLAWNTEAFFGQGTRLTVV.

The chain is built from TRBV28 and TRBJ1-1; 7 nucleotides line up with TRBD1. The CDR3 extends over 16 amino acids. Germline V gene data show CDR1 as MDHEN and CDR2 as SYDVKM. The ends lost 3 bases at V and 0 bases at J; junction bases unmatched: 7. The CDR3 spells CASSFTGGGLNTEAFF. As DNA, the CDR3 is TGTGCCAGCAGTTTCACCGGAGGGGGCCTGAACACTGAAGCTTTCTTT.

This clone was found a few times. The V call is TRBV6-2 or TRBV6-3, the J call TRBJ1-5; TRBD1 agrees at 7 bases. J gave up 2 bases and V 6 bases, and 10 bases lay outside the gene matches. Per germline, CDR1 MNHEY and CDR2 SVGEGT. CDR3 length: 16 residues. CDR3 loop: CASSARQGMGNQPQHF. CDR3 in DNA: TGTGCCAGCAGCGCAAGACAGGGAATGGGCAATCAGCCCCAGCATTTT.

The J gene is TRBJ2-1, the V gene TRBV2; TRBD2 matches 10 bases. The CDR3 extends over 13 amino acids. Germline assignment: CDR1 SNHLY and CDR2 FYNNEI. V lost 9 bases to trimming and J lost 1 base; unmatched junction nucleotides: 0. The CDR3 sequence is CASSGGSYNEQFF. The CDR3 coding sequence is TGTGCCAGTAGCGGGGGGTCCTACAATGAGCAGTTCTTC. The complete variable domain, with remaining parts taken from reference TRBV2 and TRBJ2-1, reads EPEVTQTPSHQVTQMGQEVILRCVPISNHLYFYWYRQILGQKVEFLVSFYNNEISEKSEIFDDQFSVERPDGSNFTLKIRSTKLEDSAMYFCASSGGSYNEQFFGPGTRLTVL.

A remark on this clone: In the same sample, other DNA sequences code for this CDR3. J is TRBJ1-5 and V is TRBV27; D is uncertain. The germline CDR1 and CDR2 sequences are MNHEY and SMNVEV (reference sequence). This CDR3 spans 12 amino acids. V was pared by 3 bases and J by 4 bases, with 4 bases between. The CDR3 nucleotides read TGTGCCAGCAGTTTCCTTAATCAGCCCCAGCATTTT. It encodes CASSFLNQPQHF.

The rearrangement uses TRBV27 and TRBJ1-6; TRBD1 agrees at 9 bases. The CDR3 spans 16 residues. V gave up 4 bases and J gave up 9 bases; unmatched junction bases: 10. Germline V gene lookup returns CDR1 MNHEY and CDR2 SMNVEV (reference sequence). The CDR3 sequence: CASSSLQGAGSSPLHF. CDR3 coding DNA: TGTGCCAGCAGTTCTTTACAGGGGGCTGGGAGTTCACCCCTCCACTTT.